Listed here are 22 T cell receptor beta chains from one sample, sequenced in a study of cytomegalovirus exposure and HLA in healthy donors. Primers for the PCR totalled 60 Vbeta and 13 Jbeta. The table came from immunoSEQ multiplex PCR; TCRdb's copy has only in-frame clones and leaves some out. The top ten clones hold over 0.3% of a sample with a few hundred thousand clones, 80% of them seen once. The material sequenced was PBMCs. Receptors were obtained from a girl aged 2-10 years in good health and CMV-seronegative.

J is TRBJ2-3 and V is TRBV7-2; a weak D match, TRBD1 (5 bases). V was clipped by 1 base and J by 1 base, with 12 bases between them. The length of the CDR3 is 16 residues. Looked up from germline, CDR1 is SGHTA and CDR2 is FQGNSA. The CDR3 loop reads CASSLDTGSGTDTQYF. The CDR3 coding sequence is TGTGCCAGCAGCTTAGATACAGGTTCGGGCACAGATACGCAGTATTTT.

Here the CDR3 DNA reads TGTGCCAGCAAGAGAACAGGCCGTGGGGATACGCAGTATTTT. Its protein is CASKRTGRGDTQYF. The V and J genes are TRBV2 and TRBJ2-3; weak D call: TRBD1 (5 bases). The V gene's germline CDR1 is SNHLY and CDR2 FYNNEI. Between the trimmed V and J ends, which lost 7 bases and 6 bases, there was a span of 17 bases. The CDR3 runs 14 residues.

The chain joins TRBV6-6 to TRBJ1-2; 9 positions match TRBD1. Trimming removed 2 bases from V and 8 bases from J; junction bases left unmatched: 9. There are 15 residues in the CDR3. Germline CDR1 reads MNHNY; CDR2 reads SVGAGI (reference sequence). DNA of the CDR3: TGTGCCAGCAGTTACCCTAACAGGGGGCCCTACGGCTACACCTTC. It specifies CASSYPNRGPYGYTF.

This clone was seen a few times. The J gene is TRBJ2-7, the V gene TRBV11-3; a weak D match, TRBD2 (6 bases). Germline loops: CDR1 SGHNT, CDR2 YENEEA. Trimming cost V 1 base and J 3 bases, with 10 bases left between them. CDR3 size: 14 residues. DNA for the CDR3: TGTGCCAGCAGCTTAGGGGGGGATTGCTACGAGCAGTACTTC. It encodes CASSLGGDCYEQYF.

The V call is TRBV7-2, the J call TRBJ2-7; a weak D match, TRBD2 (7 bases). The CDR3 loop spans 18 amino acids. Germline values: CDR1 SGHTA, CDR2 FQGNSA. The V gene lost 2 bases and the J gene lost 3 bases, with 23 bases spanning the gap. The CDR3 DNA sequence: TGTGCCAGCAGCTTAAGTAAGGGGGGGTTGTGGGGGGGCTACGAGCAGTACTTC. It encodes CASSLSKGGLWGGYEQYF.

The chain links TRBV25-1 to TRBJ1-1, with D perhaps matching TRBD1 (5 bases). The CDR3 runs 14 residues. V shed 2 bases and J shed 3 bases, with 10 bases lying between them. Germline V lookup: CDR1 MGHDK, CDR2 SYGVNS. In DNA form, the CDR3 reads TGTGCCAGCAGTGAACCTTGGGGCCACACTGAAGCTTTCTTT. Its translation: CASSEPWGHTEAFF.

This clone has only a few counts. V gene TRBV28 combines with J gene TRBJ1-1, with TRBD1 as a possible D gene (5 bases). Deletions cut 7 bases from V and 4 bases from J, with 16 bases between. CDR3 length equals 14 residues. Germline V gene lookup returns CDR1 MDHEN and CDR2 SYDVKM. Written as DNA, the CDR3 is TGTGCCAGCACACGGCAGGGCGATGGCACTGAAGCTTTCTTT. It yields the protein CASTRQGDGTEAFF.

The rearrangement links TRBV2 to TRBJ2-1; maybe TRBD1 (6 bases). The CDR3 has 11 residues. The V end was cut by 6 bases, the J end by 9 bases, with 9 bases between. The germline gives CDR1 SNHLY, CDR2 FYNNEI. CDR3 sequence reads: CASRFRGEQFF. The CDR3 bases are TGTGCCAGCAGGTTCAGGGGTGAGCAGTTCTTC.

This chain joins TRBV5-1 and TRBJ2-7; 10 positions agree with TRBD2. The CDR3 is 16 residues long. The germline CDR1 and CDR2 sequences are SGHRS and YFSETQ. Trimming took 1 base from V and 2 from J; bases not matched to a gene: 6. The chain's CDR3 is CASSLQAGGGTYEQYF. CDR3 nucleotide sequence: TGCGCCAGCAGCTTGCAAGCGGGGGGGGGAACCTACGAGCAGTACTTC. The full variable domain, with the rest looked up from reference TRBV5-1 and TRBJ2-7, is KAGVTQTPRYLIKTRGQQVTLSCSPISGHRSVSWYQQTPGQGLQFLFEYFSETQRNKGNFPGRFSGRQFSNSRSEMNVSTLELGDSALYLCASSLQAGGGTYEQYFGPGTRLTVT.

This chain joins TRBV21-1 and TRBJ2-1; the table assigns TRBD2, which was not confirmed against the DNA. TRBV21-1 is classified as a pseudogene. The CDR3 has 15 amino acids. CDR3 nucleotide sequence: TGTGCCAGCAGCGCCCGAGGGACTAGCGGCAATGAGCAGTTCTTC. Translated, it gives CASSARGTSGNEQFF.

This chain connects TRBV28 to TRBJ2-7; 12 bases fit TRBD2. Germline V CDR1 and CDR2: MDHEN, SYDVKM. This CDR3 has 15 amino acids. V lost 8 bases, J lost 3 bases, and 8 bases stayed unmatched. The CDR3 nucleotides read TGTGCCAGCGGGGGACTAGCGGGTCGAATCTACGAGCAGTACTTC. This encodes CASGGLAGRIYEQYF.

The chain combines TRBV19 with TRBJ1-1; D is uncertain. The CDR3 covers 11 residues. Germline V gene sequence: CDR1 LNHDA, CDR2 SQIVND (reference sequence). V was shortened by 10 bases and J by 0 bases, with 6 bases between the two germline ends. This chain's CDR3 is CATLMNTEAFF. The DNA for the CDR3 is TGTGCCACTCTTATGAACACTGAAGCTTTCTTT. Full variable domain (missing parts from reference TRBV19 and TRBJ1-1): DGGITQSPKYLFRKEGQNVTLSCEQNLNHDAMYWYRQDPGQGLRLIYYSQIVNDFQKGDIAEGYSVSREKKESFPLTVTSAQKNPTAFYLCATLMNTEAFFGQGTRLTVV.

Here the CDR3 DNA reads TGTGCCAGTAGTATAGACCCAGACTCTACTGAGACAGATACGCAGTATTTT. It encodes CASSIDPDSTETDTQYF. The chain employs TRBV19 and TRBJ2-3; D is uncertain. The CDR3 has 17 residues. V dropped 0 bases and J dropped 3 bases, with 16 bases sitting between them. Germline CDR1 and CDR2: LNHDA and SQIVND (reference sequence).

This clone has a handful of counts. V and J are TRBV29-1 and TRBJ2-7; TRBD2 is a possible D gene (5 bases). CDR1 is SQVTM and CDR2 is ANQGSEA in the germline V gene. V shed 5 bases and J shed 2 bases, with 16 bases lying between them. This CDR3 spans 14 amino acids. CDR3 DNA sequence: TGCAGCGTTCTTCTTGGCGAGGGTACCTACGAGCAGTACTTC. It is translated as CSVLLGEGTYEQYF.

This clone was observed a single time. The chain couples TRBV7-8 to TRBJ1-2, with TRBD1 matching over 8 bases. Trimming took 4 bases from V and 7 from J; bases not matched to a gene: 8. There are 14 residues in the CDR3. Germline values: CDR1 SGHVS, CDR2 FQNEAQ. The CDR3, as DNA: TGTGCCAGCAGCTCGGACAGGGTCTTCGGTGGCTACACCTTC. This gives the protein CASSSDRVFGGYTF.

Comments on this clone: At the DNA level, this CDR3 is encoded by other sequences in the same sample as well. The chain joins TRBV7-6 to TRBJ1-5; D may be TRBD1 (6 bases). Trimming took 4 bases from V and 4 from J, leaving 11 bases between them. The V gene's germline CDR1 is SGHVS and CDR2 FNYEAQ. CDR3 size: 14 residues. This CDR3 is CASSWGQENQPQHF. The CDR3 region has the DNA TGTGCCAGCAGCTGGGGGCAGGAAAATCAGCCCCAGCATTTT.

This chain uses TRBV9 with TRBJ2-4; TRBD2 is a possible D gene (7 bases). This CDR3 has 15 residues. Germline V gene data show CDR1 as SGDLS and CDR2 as YYNGEE. Trimming took 7 bases from V and 8 from J, leaving 22 bases between them. The DNA for the CDR3 is TGTGCCAGCGCTGGGAGGGAGGGAAGGGGGGACATTCAGTACTTC. Residues: CASAGREGRGDIQYF.

The rearrangement joins TRBV9 to TRBJ2-3, with TRBD2 matching over 10 bases. CDR1 is SGDLS, CDR2 YYNGEE, per germline. CDR3 length equals 16 residues. V was pared by 3 bases and J by 5 bases, with 9 bases of the junction left unmatched. CDR3 amino acids: CASSGSLAGGLDTQYF. In nucleotides, the CDR3 is TGTGCCAGCAGCGGTTCTTTAGCGGGGGGCCTAGATACGCAGTATTTT.

This clone was observed a handful of times. The chain couples TRBV5-6 to TRBJ2-2; D is uncertain. This CDR3 is built from 12 residues. CDR1 is SGHDT, CDR2 YYEEEE, per germline. Trimming stripped 6 bases from V and 7 bases from J, with 10 bases between. The DNA for the CDR3 is TGTGCCAGCAAAAGTACTGGCGGGGAGCTGTTTTTT. This codes for CASKSTGGELFF.

The chain recombines TRBV28 with TRBJ1-6; 8 positions match TRBD1. Germline loops: CDR1 MDHEN, CDR2 SYDVKM. The CDR3 is 14 amino acids. J was trimmed by 4 bases and V by 9 bases; bases with no gene match: 5. This chain's CDR3 is CASKRDRYNSPLHF. CDR3 in DNA: TGTGCCAGTAAAAGGGACAGGTATAATTCACCCCTCCACTTT.

The J gene is TRBJ2-7, the V gene TRBV5-1, with 7 bases lining up with TRBD2. Germline trimming cut 0 bases from V and 3 bases from J; bases unmatched to any gene: 3. This CDR3 has 14 residues. CDR1 and CDR2 (germline): SGHRS, YFSETQ. CDR3 residues: CASSLALADYEQYF. The DNA for the CDR3 is TGCGCCAGCAGCTTGGCTCTAGCGGACTACGAGCAGTACTTC.

The chain carries TRBV9 and TRBJ2-1; 11 bases align to TRBD1. CDR1 is SGDLS, CDR2 YYNGEE, per germline. This CDR3 has 17 residues. V gave up 3 bases and J gave up 4 bases; unmatched junction bases: 9. Written as DNA, the CDR3 is TGTGCCAGCAGCGAGACTGGGACAGGGGGGATATACAATGAGCAGTTCTTC. Protein product: CASSETGTGGIYNEQFF.